This T cell receptor beta chain is drawn from a study of circulating and synovial CD4+ cells in juvenile arthritis. Sequenced samples came from active juvenile idiopathic arthritis patients. Overall study findings and caveats: Circulating pathogenic-like lymphocytes shared a substantially higher fraction of CDR3 sequences with synovium than bulk blood.

The ends were cut back, 2 bases at V and 3 bases at J, with 7 bases in the middle. The germline gives CDR1 MNHNS, CDR2 SASEGT. The CDR3 is 13 residues long. A word on this clone: Its specificity is not known.

Clones were read by immunoSEQ multiplex PCR, and TCRdb kept only the in-frame ones, dropping some. This sample carries about 36,000 clones, approximately 96% of them seen once, and the ten largest clones take roughly 0.7%. The sequence derives from a human donor with juvenile idiopathic arthritis. The chain combines TRBV6-1 with TRBJ1-2, with D possibly matching TRBD1 (5 bases). The material sequenced was CD4+ T cells from blood. CDR3 in DNA: TGTGCCAGCAGTGAAAAGGGGTACTATGGCTACACCTTC. Translating it yields CASSEKGYYGYTF.